This entry lists 27 T cell receptor beta chains sequenced from one sample in a study of early T cells in non-severe SARS-CoV-2 infection. MiXCR, applied by TCRdb to the 5' RACE reads, yields one record per CDR3 protein. The repertoire includes roughly 29,000 distinct CDR3 sequences, approximately 5.6% of them detected once, and approximately 23% sits in the top ten. The sequenced material came from whole blood. These receptors were obtained from an adult who was a healthcare worker with PCR-confirmed SARS-CoV-2 infection or an uninfected control (not recorded which).

The chain combines TRBV7-9 with TRBJ2-7; D could derive from TRBD1 or TRBD2 (7 bases each). Germline CDR1 reads SEHNR; CDR2 reads FQNEAQ (reference sequence). This CDR3 comprises 15 residues. Trimming took 4 bases from V and 4 from J, leaving 17 bases between them. In DNA form, the CDR3 reads TGTGCCAGCAGCTCTTTCAGGGGGAGGGGGTACGAGCAGTACTTC. Amino acids: CASSSFRGRGYEQYF.

This clonotype was found many times. The V gene is TRBV7-8, the J gene TRBJ2-7; D perhaps matches TRBD1 (6 bases). CDR3 length equals 12 residues. CDR1 is SGHVS and CDR2 is FQNEAQ in the germline V gene. V lost 7 bases and J 6 bases, leaving 13 bases between the germline ends. CDR3 protein: CASNNQGIEQYF. The CDR3 DNA sequence: TGTGCCAGCAACAATCAGGGGATCGAGCAGTACTTC.

This clonotype was seen many times. This chain connects TRBV7-2 to TRBJ1-1, with 8 bases matching TRBD1. Trimming took 2 bases from V and 1 from J; bases not matched to a gene: 0. CDR3 length: 14 residues. Germline V lookup: CDR1 SGHTA, CDR2 FQGNSA. In nucleotides, the CDR3 is TGTGCCAGCAGCTTACAGGGGGCGAACACTGAAGCTTTCTTT. Translating gives CASSLQGANTEAFF. Full variable domain (rest looked up from reference TRBV7-2 and TRBJ1-1): GAGVSQSPSNKVTEKGKDVELRCDPISGHTALYWYRQSLGQGLEFLIYFQGNSAPDKSGLPSDRFSAERTGGSVSTLTIQRTQQEDSAVYLCASSLQGANTEAFFGQGTRLTVV.

This clonotype appeared many times. The chain joins TRBV20-1 to TRBJ1-6, with TRBD1 as a possible D gene (6 bases). V was cut by 0 bases and J by 9 bases, with 15 bases left in between. This CDR3 spans 15 amino acids. Germline V gives CDR1 DFQATT, CDR2 SNEGSKA (reference sequence). The CDR3 here is CSAREAGARGSPLHF. For the CDR3, the DNA is TGCAGTGCTAGAGAAGCGGGGGCGCGAGGTTCACCCCTCCACTTT.

This clonotype was detected a few times. The genes are TRBV5-1 and TRBJ1-1, with D hard to call. CDR1 and CDR2 from the germline V gene are SGHRS and YFSETQ. Deletions cut 4 bases from V and 7 bases from J, with 17 bases between. This CDR3 contains 14 residues. The CDR3 loop reads CASSPGTEAREAFF. The CDR3 region has the DNA TGCGCCAGCAGCCCCGGTACCGAGGCCCGTGAAGCTTTCTTT. Full variable domain (rest looked up from reference TRBV5-1 and TRBJ1-1): KAGVTQTPRYLIKTRGQQVTLSCSPISGHRSVSWYQQTPGQGLQFLFEYFSETQRNKGNFPGRFSGRQFSNSRSEMNVSTLELGDSALYLCASSPGTEAREAFFGQGTRLTVV.

Ten or more counts support this clonotype. The chain has TRBV29-1 and TRBJ2-7, with 8 bases matching TRBD1. Looked up from germline, CDR1 is SQVTM and CDR2 is ANQGSEA. Losses at the gene ends were 5 bases for V and 2 bases for J; bases not matched to a gene: 5. The CDR3 consists of 13 residues. The CDR3 reads CSVTGTGTYEQYF. Written as DNA, the CDR3 is TGCAGCGTTACCGGGACAGGCACCTACGAGCAGTACTTC.

This clonotype was observed a few times. The V call is TRBV18, the J call TRBJ2-6; D gene uncertain. The CDR3 runs to 19 residues. Per the germline V gene, CDR1 is KGHSH and CDR2 is LQKENI. V was shortened by 1 base and J by 4 bases, with 20 bases between the two germline ends. CDR3 coding DNA: TGTGCCAGCTCACCACGCTGGCTTGCCGGTCCTTACGGGGCCAACGTCCTGACTTTC. Translated, it gives CASSPRWLAGPYGANVLTF.

This clonotype was counted between two and nine times. The V call is TRBV27, the J call TRBJ2-1; no clear D. The V end was cut by 2 bases, the J end by 9 bases, with 5 bases between. Germline-derived CDR1 and CDR2 are MNHEY and SMNVEV (reference sequence). The CDR3 has 11 amino acids. CDR3 DNA sequence: TGTGCCAGCAGTTTAGGCCCTGAGCAGTTCTTC. It codes for CASSLGPEQFF.

This clonotype has at least ten counts. J is TRBJ2-6 and V is TRBV20-1; TRBD2 matches 8 bases. With V trimmed by 6 bases and J by 2 bases, 6 bases remained unmatched. The V gene's germline CDR1 is DFQATT and CDR2 SNEGSKA (reference sequence). The CDR3 is 15 residues long. Written as DNA, the CDR3 is TGCAGTGCGATAACGGGGGGGCCTGGGGCCAACGTCCTGACTTTC. Protein: CSAITGGPGANVLTF.

The rearrangement uses TRBV12-3 or TRBV12-4 and TRBJ2-2, with unresolved D. CDR3 length equals 15 residues. The V end was cut by 8 bases, the J end by 4 bases, with 17 bases between. The CDR3 reads CASRPDTRTTGELFF. In nucleotides, the CDR3 is TGTGCCAGCCGGCCCGACACCCGAACCACCGGGGAGCTGTTTTTT.

This clonotype has ten or more counts. This sequence joins TRBV12-3 or TRBV12-4 and TRBJ2-2, with 11 bases lining up with TRBD1. With V trimmed by 4 bases and J by 6 bases, 4 bases remained unmatched. The CDR3 covers 15 residues. The CDR3 here is CASSSRDRGAGELFF. The CDR3 DNA follows: TGTGCCAGCAGTTCCCGGGACAGGGGGGCCGGGGAGCTGTTTTTT.

This clonotype was observed at least ten times. This sequence joins TRBV7-2 and TRBJ1-2; a possible D gene is TRBD1 (5 bases). CDR3 length: 14 residues. V lost 4 bases and J 6 bases, leaving 15 bases between the germline ends. Germline V gene sequence: CDR1 SGHTA, CDR2 FQGNSA. The CDR3 DNA follows: TGTGCCAGCAGCTCCCAAGCAGGGTCGGATGGCTACACCTTC. This sequence encodes CASSSQAGSDGYTF.

V is TRBV6-4 and J is TRBJ2-2; D gene uncertain. The V gene lost 7 bases and the J gene lost 1 base, with 13 bases spanning the gap. This CDR3 contains 15 residues. CDR1 is MRHNA and CDR2 is SNTAGT in the germline V gene. CDR3 DNA sequence: TGTGCCAGCAAGCCAATGGCAGGGAACACCGGGGAGCTGTTTTTT. Amino acids: CASKPMAGNTGELFF.

The rearrangement joins TRBV20-1 to TRBJ2-7; TRBD1 or TRBD2 may be the D gene (5 bases each). Germline CDR1 and CDR2: DFQATT and SNEGSKA (reference sequence). V was shortened by 4 bases and J by 7 bases, with 20 bases between the two germline ends. The CDR3 runs to 14 residues. The DNA for the CDR3 is TGCAGTGCTATCCGAACAGACAGACGAGGGGAGCAGTACTTC. Translated, it gives CSAIRTDRRGEQYF.

This clonotype was seen only a few times. The chain employs TRBV12-3 or TRBV12-4 and TRBJ2-7, with D perhaps TRBD2 (5 bases). The CDR3 extends over 15 amino acids. V was shortened by 5 bases and J by 1 base, with 15 bases between the two germline ends. Written as DNA, the CDR3 is TGTGCCAGCAGTACGACTAATGAGGGTTCCTACGAGCAGTACTTC. Residues: CASSTTNEGSYEQYF.

This clonotype was found a few times. J is TRBJ1-1 and V is TRBV7-6; D unresolved. V gave up 5 bases and J gave up 0 bases, with 7 bases separating them. The CDR3 extends over 13 amino acids. CDR1 SGHVS and CDR2 FNYEAQ come from the germline V gene. CDR3 residues: CASSLWMNTEAFF. The DNA of the CDR3 is TGTGCCAGCAGCCTATGGATGAACACTGAAGCTTTCTTT.

The rearrangement links TRBV29-1 to TRBJ2-3; D may be TRBD2 (7 bases). The length of the CDR3 is 14 residues. V was cut by 7 bases and J by 2 bases, with 16 bases left in between. CDR1 is SQVTM, CDR2 ANQGSEA, per germline. CDR3 loop: CSEARGAATDTQYF. CDR3 in DNA: TGCAGCGAAGCACGGGGGGCGGCCACAGATACGCAGTATTTT.

This clonotype was recorded at least ten times. The CDR3 loop reads CASSLQGTANTEAFF. Here the CDR3 DNA reads TGTGCCAGCAGCTTACAGGGGACAGCAAACACTGAAGCTTTCTTT. The rearrangement links TRBV6-5 to TRBJ1-1, with 7 bases aligning to TRBD1. The CDR3 has 15 amino acids. Germline values: CDR1 MNHEY, CDR2 SVGAGI. V shed 6 bases and J 2 bases; nucleotides not matched to a gene: 9.

About this clonotype: This may arise from a read error, as a much more abundant clone is one base away. V usage is TRBV20-1 and J usage is TRBJ2-1; D gene unclear. CDR1 and CDR2 from the germline V gene are DFQATT and SNEGSKA (reference sequence). Trimming removed 3 bases at V and 6 bases at J, with 12 bases between. CDR3 size: 13 residues. CDR3 region: CSARFWRGNEQFF. CDR3 sequence (DNA): TGCAGTGCTAGGTTTTGGAGAGGCAATGAGCAGTTCTTC.

This clonotype was found many times. The chain joins TRBV7-9 to TRBJ1-2, with D tentatively TRBD1 (6 bases). Looked up from germline, CDR1 is SEHNR and CDR2 is FQNEAQ (reference sequence). The CDR3 sequence is 14 residues long. The germline V and J ends were trimmed by 1 base and 8 bases, with 14 bases remaining between them. Here the CDR3 reads CASSLVPGEGGYTF. The CDR3 region has the DNA TGTGCCAGCAGCTTAGTCCCAGGGGAAGGGGGCTACACCTTC.

This clonotype was seen more than once but under ten times. This chain uses TRBV12-3 or TRBV12-4 with TRBJ2-7, with 9 bases aligning to TRBD1. The CDR3 contains 15 residues. V gave up 7 bases and J gave up 0 bases; unmatched junction bases: 7. The DNA for the CDR3 is TGTGCCAGCACCCTAGGGGGACAGGGCTCCTACGAGCAGTACTTC. It is translated as CASTLGGQGSYEQYF.

This clonotype came up many times. J is TRBJ2-1 and V is TRBV28; the D gene is possibly TRBD2 (5 bases). CDR1 is MDHEN, CDR2 SYDVKM, per germline. The CDR3 is 15 residues long. V shed 3 bases and J shed 5 bases, with 14 bases lying between them. DNA of the CDR3: TGTGCCAGCAGTTTGAGGGTAGCGTATGACAATGAGCAGTTCTTC. Protein sequence: CASSLRVAYDNEQFF.

This clonotype was seen many times. The chain uses TRBV30 and TRBJ2-3; D perhaps matches TRBD1 (6 bases). The CDR3 is 15 amino acids. The V gene's germline CDR1 is GTSNPN and CDR2 SVGIG (reference sequence). The V gene lost 3 bases and the J gene lost 2 bases, with 15 bases spanning the gap. In DNA, the CDR3 is TGTGCCTGGAGAGTGCAGGGGTCTTCCACAGATACGCAGTATTTT. Its protein product is CAWRVQGSSTDTQYF.

This clonotype was seen at least ten times. V usage is TRBV28 and J usage is TRBJ2-5; TRBD1 might be the D (5 bases). V was pared by 4 bases and J by 0 bases, with 21 bases between. In germline, CDR1 is MDHEN, CDR2 SYDVKM. The CDR3 length is 18 residues. Here the CDR3 reads CASSSPAATDTYQETQYF. CDR3 nucleotides: TGTGCCAGCAGTTCCCCCGCAGCGACAGATACGTACCAAGAGACCCAGTACTTC.

This clonotype was seen repeatedly, ten times or more. The chain employs TRBV7-2 and TRBJ2-1; D call uncertain. CDR3 length equals 15 residues. Trimming took 2 bases from V and 8 from J, leaving 16 bases between them. Germline assignment: CDR1 SGHTA and CDR2 FQGNSA. For the CDR3, the DNA is TGTGCCAGCAGCTTACTACGTGATAGCTGGGATGAGCAGTTCTTC. This sequence encodes CASSLLRDSWDEQFF.

This clonotype was seen many times. The chain employs TRBV11-1 and TRBJ2-2, with 10 nucleotides matching TRBD2. The germline CDR1 and CDR2 sequences are SGHAT and FQDESV (reference sequence). The CDR3 consists of 16 residues. J gave up 5 bases and V 2 bases, and 5 bases lay outside the gene matches. The CDR3 bases are TGTGCCAGCAGCTTACCTAGCGGGAGAAGTACCGGGGAGCTGTTTTTT. Protein sequence: CASSLPSGRSTGELFF.

This clonotype was seen a handful of times. The rearrangement uses TRBV20-1 and TRBJ1-2; D remains unclear. V dropped 1 base and J dropped 2 bases, with 11 bases sitting between them. The CDR3 loop spans 14 amino acids. Germline V CDR1 and CDR2: DFQATT, SNEGSKA (reference sequence). CDR3 sequence reads: CSARGSLSNYGYTF. The CDR3 nucleotides read TGCAGTGCTAGAGGCAGCCTTAGCAACTATGGCTACACCTTC.